This paragraph covers one TCR beta chain sequence. Its antigen is not identified. Using a J-beta primer mix together with a sample-barcoded 5' primer, a second PCR was run for roughly 6 to 12 cycles. A template-switch adaptor that had 12 random nucleotides put a tag on each cDNA molecule. TCRdb called the 5' RACE reads again in MiXCR, with one record for every CDR3 protein. The sample includes 800,000 to 1,000,000 distinct CDR3 sequences, around 46% of them seen just once. Per-sample PBMC isolation yielded at least 7 million cells. The V gene's germline CDR1 is KGHSH and CDR2 LQKENI. V was cut by 6 bases and J by 2 bases, with 16 bases left in between. The CDR3 consists of 15 residues. This record comes from a study of blood T cells in healthy people across ages. Study-level findings and limits: TCR beta diversity tracked closely with naive T cell percentage.

This chain uses TRBV18 with TRBJ2-5; weak D call: TRBD2 (8 bases). This sequence originates from a man aged 25 to 40 in good health. Sequenced material: blood. The CDR3 DNA reads as TGTGCCAGCTCCCCGGGGGGGACAGCACAAGAGACCCAGTACTTC. Translation gives CASSPGGTAQETQYF.